Below are 4 T cell receptor beta chains sequenced from a single sample in a study of T cell responses to AZD1222 COVID-19 vaccine. Profiled with immunoSEQ multiplex PCR; TCRdb holds only in-frame clones, not every one. The sample shows roughly 100,000 clones, about 88% of them seen only once. This specimen was peripheral blood, taken on day 0 of AZD1222 vaccination. These receptors were taken from an adult in good health.

The V gene is TRBV9, the J gene TRBJ1-2; no definite D call. Germline V gene lookup returns CDR1 SGDLS and CDR2 YYNGEE. The V end was cut by 0 bases, the J end by 1 base, with 7 bases between. This CDR3 region has 14 residues. The CDR3 region is CASSVEAGNYGYTF. The CDR3 nucleotides read TGTGCCAGCAGCGTAGAAGCGGGTAACTATGGCTACACCTTC.

V gene TRBV5-1 combines with J gene TRBJ1-2, with D uncertain. Germline V gene lookup returns CDR1 SGHRS and CDR2 YFSETQ. Trimming cost V 5 bases and J 3 bases, with 17 bases left between them. The CDR3 loop spans 15 amino acids. CDR3 DNA: TGCGCCAGCAGATTTCGAGACGAAATCCACTATGGCTACACCTTC. This codes for CASRFRDEIHYGYTF.

The rearrangement links TRBV2 to TRBJ2-1; 12 bases agree with TRBD2. The CDR3 contains 15 residues. Germline V gives CDR1 SNHLY, CDR2 FYNNEI. After removal of 5 bases from V and 3 bases from J, the junction contained 2 bases not matched to a gene. The DNA for the CDR3 is TGTGCCAGCAGTCTACTAGCGGGGGGCTACAATGAGCAGTTCTTC. Amino acid sequence: CASSLLAGGYNEQFF.

This clone was recorded at least ten times. The rearrangement links TRBV6-5 to TRBJ1-5; 9 positions match TRBD1. V was clipped by 7 bases and J by 5 bases; unmatched bases: 6. This CDR3 is built from 14 residues. From germline, CDR1 is MNHEY and CDR2 SVGAGI. CDR3 sequence: CASIAGTGYQPQHF. The CDR3 bases are TGTGCCAGCATCGCCGGGACAGGGTATCAGCCCCAGCATTTT.